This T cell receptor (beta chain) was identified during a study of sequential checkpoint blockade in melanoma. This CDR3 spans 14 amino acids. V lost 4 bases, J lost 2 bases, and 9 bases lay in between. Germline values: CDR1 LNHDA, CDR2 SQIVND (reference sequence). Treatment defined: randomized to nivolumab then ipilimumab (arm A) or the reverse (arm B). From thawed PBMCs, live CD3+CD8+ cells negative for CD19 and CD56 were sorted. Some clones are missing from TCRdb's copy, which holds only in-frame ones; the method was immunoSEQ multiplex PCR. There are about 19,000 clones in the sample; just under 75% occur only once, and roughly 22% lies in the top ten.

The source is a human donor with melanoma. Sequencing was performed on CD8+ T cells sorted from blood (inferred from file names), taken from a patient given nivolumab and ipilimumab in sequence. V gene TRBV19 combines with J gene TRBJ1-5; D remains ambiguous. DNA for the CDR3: TGTGCCAGTAGTACGTCCCCGGGCAATCAGCCCCAGCATTTT. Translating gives CASSTSPGNQPQHF.